One and the same sample provided the 31 T cell receptor beta chains below, sequenced in a study of shared clonotypes between healthy human individuals (dated by TCRdb to 2020 to 2022). Library preparation was by the immunoSEQ multiplex PCR assay. Sourced from immuneACCESS, this table was stored by TCRdb with only in-frame sequences that have V and J called. A share of the clones is absent; for the studies checked, an unresolved V gene accounts for under half, and the remainder has no known explanation. The sample table holds 550,000 to 700,000 clones, of which 60% to 75% were seen once. Around 2% of the sample belongs to the ten largest clones. Material for sequencing was memory CD4+ T cells sorted from blood. The sample's cell subset or site, from its label and the paper: CD45RA-negative fraction. The source is a woman aged 25 to 39 in good health.

The chain uses TRBV13 and TRBJ1-2; no reliable D call. Trimming shortened V by 0 bases and J by 1 base, and 9 bases separated the two germline ends. There are 15 residues in the CDR3. Germline CDR1 is PRHDT and CDR2 is FYEKMQ (reference sequence). CDR3 region: CASSLGSGFNYGYTF. CDR3 coding DNA: TGTGCCAGCAGCTTAGGGTCGGGGTTTAACTATGGCTACACCTTC.

The rearrangement uses TRBV2 and TRBJ1-2, with D possibly being TRBD1 (5 bases). Germline assignment: CDR1 SNHLY and CDR2 FYNNEI. The CDR3 is 14 amino acids. V lost 7 bases and J lost 2, with 14 bases in between. The chain's CDR3 is CASIQTDSNYGYTF. The CDR3 DNA reads TGTGCCAGCATCCAAACCGACAGCAACTATGGCTACACCTTC. The full variable domain, rest sourced from reference TRBV2 and TRBJ1-2, is EPEVTQTPSHQVTQMGQEVILRCVPISNHLYFYWYRQILGQKVEFLVSFYNNEISEKSEIFDDQFSVERPDGSNFTLKIRSTKLEDSAMYFCASIQTDSNYGYTFGSGTRLTVV.

This clone was found a few times. DNA for the CDR3: TGTGCCAGCCACTCAAACTATGGCTACACCTTC. This codes for CASHSNYGYTF. The V call is TRBV6-5, the J call TRBJ1-2; D is uncertain. The CDR3 extends over 11 amino acids. The V end lost 8 bases, the J end lost 2 bases, and 6 bases lay between the germline ends. The germline gives CDR1 MNHEY, CDR2 SVGAGI.

The chain links TRBV7-8 to TRBJ1-5; TRBD1 matches at 10 bases. J was trimmed by 6 bases and V by 4 bases; bases with no gene match: 9. Per the germline V gene, CDR1 is SGHVS and CDR2 is FQNEAQ. The CDR3 extends over 16 amino acids. This CDR3 is CASSWGQGYGGQPQHF. DNA for the CDR3: TGTGCCAGCAGCTGGGGACAGGGGTATGGAGGTCAGCCCCAGCATTTT.

The chain carries TRBV6-1 and TRBJ2-7; D remains ambiguous. V lost 6 bases, J lost 6 bases, and 18 bases lay in between. This CDR3 is 14 amino acids long. In germline, CDR1 is MNHNS, CDR2 SASEGT. CDR3 bases: TGTGCCAGCAGCAGAGAATATCGGCTGGGCGAGCAGTACTTC. This sequence encodes CASSREYRLGEQYF.

The chain couples TRBV5-1 to TRBJ2-5; D ambiguous. CDR1 SGHRS and CDR2 YFSETQ come from the germline V gene. The CDR3 sequence is 13 residues long. Trimming took 7 bases from V and 5 from J, leaving 15 bases between them. The CDR3 nucleotides are TGCGCCAGCTCCGCTGGGGAAGGCGAGACCCAGTACTTC. Translated, it gives CASSAGEGETQYF.

The chain couples TRBV6-6 to TRBJ1-3; D not certain. This CDR3 has 15 amino acids. The V and J ends lost 2 bases and 0 bases respectively, with 8 bases between them. Germline V CDR1 and CDR2: MNHNY, SVGAGI (reference sequence). Here the CDR3 reads CASSYGRLSGNTIYF. The CDR3 nucleotides are TGTGCCAGCAGTTACGGGAGACTCTCTGGAAACACCATATATTTT.

The chain employs TRBV6-1 and TRBJ2-1, with 9 bases aligning to TRBD2. V lost 8 bases, J lost 6 bases, and 8 bases stayed unmatched. Germline V gene lookup returns CDR1 MNHNS and CDR2 SASEGT. The CDR3 totals 14 residues. CDR3 nucleotides: TGTGCCAGCTCGGCTAGCGGGGCAATCAATGAGCAGTTCTTC. Encoded protein: CASSASGAINEQFF.

The chain uses TRBV30 and TRBJ2-1; 12 nucleotides align to TRBD2. CDR1 and CDR2 from the germline V gene are GTSNPN and SVGIG (reference sequence). This CDR3 spans 16 amino acids. The V and J ends lost 0 bases and 4 bases, in that order; junction bases with no gene match: 4. The CDR3 spells CAWSVLAGGGYNEQFF. Written as DNA, the CDR3 is TGTGCCTGGAGTGTACTAGCGGGAGGAGGTTACAATGAGCAGTTCTTC.

V is TRBV7-6 and J is TRBJ2-1; 12 bases fit TRBD1. The CDR3 runs 15 residues. Trimming cost V 5 bases and J 9 bases; bases outside gene matches: 8. CDR1 and CDR2 (germline): SGHVS, FNYEAQ. The CDR3 DNA sequence: TGTGCCAGCAGCCTCGGGGACAGGGGGCTTAGTGAGCAGTTCTTC. Translating gives CASSLGDRGLSEQFF.

This clone has a handful of counts. The rearrangement uses TRBV7-8 and TRBJ2-7, with 8 nucleotides matching TRBD2. The length of the CDR3 is 15 residues. V gave up 1 base and J gave up 4 bases; unmatched junction bases: 6. Germline lookup yields CDR1 SGHVS and CDR2 FQNEAQ. CDR3: CASSLVTGGGYEQYF. DNA of the CDR3: TGTGCCAGCAGCTTAGTTACCGGGGGGGGATACGAGCAGTACTTC.

The chain carries TRBV28 and TRBJ2-7; 11 bases agree with TRBD2. This CDR3 comprises 16 residues. Germline CDR1 is MDHEN and CDR2 is SYDVKM. Losses at the gene ends were 7 bases for V and 4 bases for J; bases not matched to a gene: 12. CDR3 sequence (DNA): TGTGCCAGCAACTCCGAGGTGGGACTAGCGGATTACGAGCAGTACTTC. This sequence encodes CASNSEVGLADYEQYF.

CDR3 DNA sequence: TGCAGCGCCCTCTCTGCGGGGGGGAACACCATATATTTT. This codes for CSALSAGGNTIYF. This rearrangement joins TRBV29-1 to TRBJ1-3; weak D call: TRBD1 (5 bases). CDR3 length equals 13 residues. V was pared by 7 bases and J by 7 bases, with 17 bases between. CDR1 and CDR2 from the germline V gene are SQVTM and ANQGSEA.

This clone was seen just once. CDR3 sequence (DNA): TGTGCCACCTCCCCAACTAGCGGTGACTCCTACGAGCAGTACTTC. This gives the protein CATSPTSGDSYEQYF. The chain employs TRBV25-1 and TRBJ2-7; 8 positions match TRBD2. Germline-derived CDR1 and CDR2 are MGHDK and SYGVNS. The CDR3 totals 15 residues. With V trimmed by 10 bases and J by 0 bases, 11 bases remained unmatched.

The V gene is TRBV18, the J gene TRBJ1-1; D is ambiguous. Germline V lookup: CDR1 KGHSH, CDR2 LQKENI. Between the trimmed V and J ends, which lost 3 bases and 3 bases, there was a span of 8 bases. The CDR3 extends over 13 amino acids. This chain's CDR3 is CASSPVWDTEAFF. CDR3 sequence (DNA): TGTGCCAGCTCACCGGTCTGGGACACTGAAGCTTTCTTT.

The chain recombines TRBV7-3 with TRBJ1-5; 10 bases are a match to TRBD1. Looked up from germline, CDR1 is SGHTA and CDR2 is FQGTGA. J gave up 2 bases and V 2 bases, and 15 bases lay outside the gene matches. The CDR3 consists of 20 residues. CDR3 nucleotide sequence: TGTGCCAGCAGCTTAGTTTACGTCGCGACAGGGGGCGCCGGCAATCAGCCCCAGCATTTT. Amino acid sequence: CASSLVYVATGGAGNQPQHF.

CDR3 sequence: CASSFGDGNTIYF. The CDR3 DNA follows: TGTGCCAGCAGTTTTGGAGACGGAAACACCATATATTTT. The rearrangement joins TRBV28 to TRBJ1-3; no clear D gene. The CDR3 runs to 13 residues. The V end was cut by 3 bases, the J end by 4 bases, with 7 bases between. Germline V lookup: CDR1 MDHEN, CDR2 SYDVKM.

The chain carries TRBV28 and TRBJ2-5; TRBD2 matches at 8 bases. This CDR3 has 14 amino acids. Germline V CDR1 and CDR2: MDHEN, SYDVKM. The trim removed 6 bases at V and 2 bases at J, leaving 5 bases unmatched. The CDR3 sequence is CASRSRGGQETQYF. The CDR3 nucleotides read TGTGCCAGCAGATCCCGGGGGGGTCAAGAGACCCAGTACTTC.

In this sample, this clone turned up a few times. The rearrangement joins TRBV28 to TRBJ1-5, with D uncertain. CDR1 MDHEN and CDR2 SYDVKM come from the germline V gene. The CDR3 is 11 amino acids. Trimming took 6 bases from V and 6 from J, leaving 6 bases between them. The CDR3 DNA follows: TGTGCCAGCAGGGCTGGTCAGCCCCAGCATTTT. It translates to CASRAGQPQHF.

The chain recombines TRBV5-1 with TRBJ2-5; TRBD2 agrees at 7 bases. The V and J ends lost 2 bases and 1 base, in that order; junction bases with no gene match: 5. The germline gives CDR1 SGHRS, CDR2 YFSETQ. CDR3 length equals 15 residues. The CDR3 spells CASSFVGGTQETQYF. DNA of the CDR3: TGCGCCAGCAGCTTTGTGGGAGGGACCCAAGAGACCCAGTACTTC.

In its sample, this clone was seen a few times. The V and J genes are TRBV5-1 and TRBJ1-5, with a weak D call TRBD1 (5 bases). Between the trimmed V and J ends, which lost 5 bases and 4 bases, there was a span of 13 bases. CDR1 and CDR2 from the germline V gene are SGHRS and YFSETQ. This CDR3 is built from 14 residues. The CDR3 protein is CASREGPSNQPQHF. The CDR3 region has the DNA TGCGCCAGCAGAGAGGGACCCTCAAATCAGCCCCAGCATTTT.

The rearrangement joins TRBV30 to TRBJ1-3; a weak D match, TRBD1 (5 bases). CDR3 size: 16 residues. CDR1 and CDR2 from the germline V gene are GTSNPN and SVGIG (reference sequence). V was pared by 5 bases and J by 0 bases, with 17 bases between. DNA for the CDR3: TGTGCCTGGGGGACGGGAGGAGGGCGCTCTGGAAACACCATATATTTT. Protein sequence: CAWGTGGGRSGNTIYF.

V and J are TRBV2 and TRBJ1-1; perhaps TRBD1 as D (5 bases). The V gene's germline CDR1 is SNHLY and CDR2 FYNNEI. This CDR3 region has 12 residues. V gave up 2 bases and J gave up 11 bases, with 12 bases separating them. The chain's CDR3 is CASSENGGIAFF. The CDR3 DNA follows: TGTGCCAGCAGTGAAAACGGGGGTATCGCTTTCTTT.

V gene TRBV5-8 combines with J gene TRBJ2-1; D possibly uses TRBD1 or TRBD2 (5 bases each). Looked up from germline, CDR1 is SGHTS and CDR2 is YDEGEE. V shed 1 base and J shed 10 bases, with 9 bases lying between them. The CDR3 totals 12 residues. The CDR3 DNA is TGTGCCAGCAGCTTGCTAGGGACCGAGCAGTTCTTC. It yields the protein CASSLLGTEQFF.

The V call is TRBV27, the J call TRBJ1-4; 7 nucleotides line up with TRBD1. The CDR3 is 13 residues long. Germline-derived CDR1 and CDR2 are MNHEY and SMNVEV (reference sequence). V was pared by 5 bases and J by 10 bases, with 7 bases of the junction left unmatched. DNA of the CDR3: TGTGCCAGCAGTGCCAGACAGGGAGTAAAACTGTTTTTT. This translates into CASSARQGVKLFF. Full variable domain (remainder filled in from reference TRBV27 and TRBJ1-4): EAQVTQNPRYLITVTGKKLTVTCSQNMNHEYMSWYRQDPGLGLRQIYYSMNVEVTDKGDVPEGYKVSRKEKRNFPLILESPSPNQTSLYFCASSARQGVKLFFGSGTQLSVL.

The rearrangement uses TRBV27 and TRBJ1-1; D is unclear. The CDR3 sequence is 13 residues long. Per the germline V gene, CDR1 is MNHEY and CDR2 is SMNVEV (reference sequence). V lost 2 bases and J lost 11, with 15 bases in between. CDR3 amino acids: CASSLREGGGAFF. The CDR3 bases are TGTGCCAGCAGTTTACGAGAGGGCGGTGGCGCTTTCTTT.

The chain uses TRBV6-6 and TRBJ1-5; D is perhaps TRBD1 (5 bases). Germline CDR1 is MNHNY and CDR2 is SVGAGI (reference sequence). This CDR3 is 13 amino acids long. V was pared by 6 bases and J by 7 bases, with 13 bases between. The CDR3 protein is CASSPDGAQPQHF. The CDR3 DNA sequence: TGTGCCAGCAGCCCAGATGGGGCCCAGCCCCAGCATTTT.

The chain recombines TRBV19 with TRBJ2-2; 8 bases line up with TRBD2. CDR1 is LNHDA and CDR2 is SQIVND in the germline V gene (reference sequence). This CDR3 has 14 residues. Germline trimming cut 7 bases from V and 5 bases from J; bases unmatched to any gene: 6. The CDR3 DNA follows: TGTGCCAGTATAAATAGCGGGAAGACCGGGGAGCTGTTTTTT. Its protein is CASINSGKTGELFF.

The genes are TRBV18 and TRBJ1-4; TRBD1 matches at 8 bases. The junction had 5 bases not matched to a gene; V was cut back by 2 bases and J by 6 bases. The germline CDR1 and CDR2 sequences are KGHSH and LQKENI. This CDR3 region has 15 residues. The CDR3 reads CASSPGPGQDEKLFF. The DNA of the CDR3 is TGTGCCAGCTCACCAGGACCGGGACAGGATGAAAAACTGTTTTTT.

This clone was seen a handful of times. This chain connects TRBV28 to TRBJ1-5, with D tentatively TRBD1 (5 bases). Trimming removed 8 bases from V and 5 bases from J, with 28 bases in between. The CDR3 runs 18 residues. Germline assignment: CDR1 MDHEN and CDR2 SYDVKM. CDR3 nucleotide sequence: TGTGCCAGCGGGCTAAGTTTGAGTAGGGGAATCCCCTATCAGCCCCAGCATTTT. This encodes CASGLSLSRGIPYQPQHF.

The rearrangement links TRBV21-1 to TRBJ2-5; TRBD1 is the table's D call and was not checked against the DNA. TRBV21-1 is a documented pseudogene. CDR3 length equals 16 residues. CDR3 sequence: CASSCSRDRHQETQYF. The CDR3 coding sequence is TGTGCCAGCAGCTGCAGCCGGGACAGGCACCAAGAGACCCAGTACTTC.